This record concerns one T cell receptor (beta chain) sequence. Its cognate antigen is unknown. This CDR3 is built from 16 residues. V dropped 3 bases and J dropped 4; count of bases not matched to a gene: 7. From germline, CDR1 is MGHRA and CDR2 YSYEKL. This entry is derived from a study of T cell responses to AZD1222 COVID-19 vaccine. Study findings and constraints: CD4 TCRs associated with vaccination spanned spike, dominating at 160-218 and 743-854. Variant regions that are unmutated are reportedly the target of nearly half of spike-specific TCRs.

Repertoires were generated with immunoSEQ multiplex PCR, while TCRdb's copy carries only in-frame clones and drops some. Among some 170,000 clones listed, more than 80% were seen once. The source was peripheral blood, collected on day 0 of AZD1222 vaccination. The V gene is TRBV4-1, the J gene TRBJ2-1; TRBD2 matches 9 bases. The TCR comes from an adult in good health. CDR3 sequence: CASSQVAGAEYNEQFF. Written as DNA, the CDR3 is TGCGCCAGCAGCCAGGTAGCGGGAGCGGAGTACAATGAGCAGTTCTTC.